The T cell receptor (beta chain) under discussion was sequenced for a study of radiotherapy plus CTLA-4 blockade in lung cancer. The CDR3 is 12 residues long. Germline loops: CDR1 MNHEY, CDR2 SMNVEV (reference sequence). V gave up 3 bases and J gave up 6 bases, with 8 bases separating them. Clones were sequenced by immunoSEQ multiplex PCR, and TCRdb holds only the in-frame ones, with some missing. The sample has 55,000 to 75,000 clones, about 72% seen once. The chain employs TRBV27 and TRBJ1-1; D remains unclear. The sequence came from a human donor with non-small cell lung cancer whose response to radiotherapy plus ipilimumab could not be evaluated. Some clones in this sample may be carry-over from other donors' samples. Specimen: peripheral blood, collected from a patient treated with radiotherapy plus ipilimumab. In DNA, the CDR3 is TGTGCCAGCAGTTTCGGAGGACCTGAAGCTTTCTTT. Translation: CASSFGGPEAFF.